The subject of this entry is one T cell receptor beta chain. The antigen it binds to is not known. No base quality values were provided; no much bigger clone lies one nucleotide off. The sample comes from a study of blood T cell repertoires in COVID-19 (dated by TCRdb to about 2020). Describing the broader study: Samples from collaborators originated in the United States, Italy and Spain and spanned both the acute and convalescent phases of COVID-19. The sample metadata nearly always contained a de-identified subject ID, COVID-19 status, age in years and sex. Subjects who had been exposed to COVID-19, were actively infected with it, or had recovered from it provided the deeply sampled blood TCRbeta repertoires that made up the dataset. The samples were drawn from the first 160 participants of the ongoing ImmuneRACE study and from about 1,200 subjects provided by 6 global collaborators. A freely available public database, intended as a resource for researchers studying the immune response to SARS-CoV-2, is where the repertoires were released. Where available, HLA class I and class II types were taken from metadata supplied by the sample provider and were not determined by assay-based typing. The prospective study material was composed of cDNA or gDNA derived from T cells, B-cell-depleted T cells, or PBMCs.

CDR1 and CDR2 are drawn from the germline V gene (reference sequence): LNHDA, SQIVND. The CDR3 holds 15 amino acids from the cysteine to the phenylalanine. CDR3 DNA only is kept here, 45 bases in frame from base 1. The junction shows trimming of 0 bases on V and 3 bases on J, plus 12 bases between the germline ends. The full study reports these points: The amount of clinical and demographic metadata varied by source and participant and was provided uncurated.

Participants in the prospective study were enrolled through a virtual design, were aged about 18 to 90 years, and lived in approximately 24 United States geographic areas. To assign participants to cohorts, the prospective study relied on clinical history that participants themselves reported in a screening survey and a study questionnaire. Recovered participants in ImmuneRACE Cohort 3 were defined by two consecutive negative NP/OP PCR tests, clearance by a healthcare professional, or resolution of symptoms. In the prospective study, whole blood, serum and a nasopharyngeal or oropharyngeal swab were collected from each participant by mobile phlebotomists. Prospective study participants could optionally give additional blood draws and questionnaires over an approximately 2-month period. Prospective study blood samples were shipped either frozen or at room temperature before DNA extraction. The immunoSEQ Assay, a bias-controlled multiplex PCR, was used to amplify TCRbeta CDR3 regions from genomic DNA. Per the authors' processing: Within the assay, amplification of reference gene primers was used to estimate how many nucleated cells each sample contained. Sequence reads were collapsed and filtered to measure the absolute abundance of every unique TCRbeta CDR3 rearrangement. Productive Simpson clonality was computed per sample as the square root of Simpson's diversity index over productive rearrangements. Held by TCRdb, this immuneACCESS table contains in-frame sequences only and omits some clones. Under half of the omission traces to an unresolved V gene where checked; the cause of the rest is unknown. That table is the source of V, J and clone size, and D and trimming were worked out from the DNA. The sample table lists approximately 320,000 clones, 87% of them with a count of one. The ten largest clones take up 8.9% of the sample.

The TCR was taken from a woman aged 18-29 years who had recovered from COVID-19. This chain joins TRBV19 to TRBJ2-7; a tentative D call is TRBD2 (6 bases match). The sample taken for sequencing was PBMCs or T cells enriched from blood (not recorded which). The CDR3 region has the sequence CASSIDAGTIYEQYF. The nucleotide sequence is TGTGCCAGTAGTATAGACGCGGGAACTATCTACGAGCAGTACTTC.